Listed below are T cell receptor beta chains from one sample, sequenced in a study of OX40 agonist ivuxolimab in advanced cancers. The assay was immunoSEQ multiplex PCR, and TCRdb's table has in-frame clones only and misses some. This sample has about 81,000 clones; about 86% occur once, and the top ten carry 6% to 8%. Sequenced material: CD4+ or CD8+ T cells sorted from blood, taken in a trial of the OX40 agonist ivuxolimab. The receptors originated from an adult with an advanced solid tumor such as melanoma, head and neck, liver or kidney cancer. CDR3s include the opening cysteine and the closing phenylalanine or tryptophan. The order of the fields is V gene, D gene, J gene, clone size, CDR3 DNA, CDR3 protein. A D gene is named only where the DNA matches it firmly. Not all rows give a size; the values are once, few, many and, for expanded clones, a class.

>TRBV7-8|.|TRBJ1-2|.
TGTGCCAGCAGCGGACAAGGGGGTAGGATTGGCTACACCTTC
CASSGQGGRIGYTF
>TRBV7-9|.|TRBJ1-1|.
TGTGCCAGCAGCTTCGGTGAAGCTTTCTTT
CASSFGEAFF
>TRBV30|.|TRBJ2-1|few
TGTGCCTGGAGTGTTAATGCGGGAACGGCGGATGAGCAGTTCTTC
CAWSVNAGTADEQFF
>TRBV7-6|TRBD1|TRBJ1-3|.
TGTGCCAGCAGCCTAAAAACAGGGGCCGCCTCTGGAAACACCATATATTTT
CASSLKTGAASGNTIYF
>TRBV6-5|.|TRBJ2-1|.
TGTGCCCCATTCCGGCCCCCAAGGGGGGATAATGAGCAGTTCTTC
CAPFRPPRGDNEQFF
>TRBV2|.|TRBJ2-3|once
TGTGCCAGCAGTGGCCCCGTCCCCACAGATACGCAGTATTTT
CASSGPVPTDTQYF
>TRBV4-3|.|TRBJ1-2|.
TGCGCCAGCAGCCAAGAACTGGGGCGCGGAGGCTACACCTTC
CASSQELGRGGYTF
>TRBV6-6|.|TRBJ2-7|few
TGTGCCAGCAACGTAGGTACAAGCTCCTACGAGCAGTACTTC
CASNVGTSSYEQYF
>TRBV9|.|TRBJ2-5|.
TGTGCCAGCAGCGTCCCAGACGGCAGAGAGACCCAGTACTTC
CASSVPDGRETQYF
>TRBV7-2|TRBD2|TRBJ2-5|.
TGTGCCAGCACGCGGGGGGTTCAAGAGACCCAGTACTTC
CASTRGVQETQYF
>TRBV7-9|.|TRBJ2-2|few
TGTGCCACCTCAGGGACAATTCGTGCCACCGGGGAGCTGTTTTTT
CATSGTIRATGELFF
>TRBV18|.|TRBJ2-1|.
TGTGCCAGCTCACCACCCCAGGGGTCCACCTACAATGAGCAGTTCTTC
CASSPPQGSTYNEQFF
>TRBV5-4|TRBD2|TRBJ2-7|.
TGTGCCAGCAGCTCCGGGGCGTCGGCGGGAGGTTCCTACGAGCAGTACTTC
CASSSGASAGGSYEQYF
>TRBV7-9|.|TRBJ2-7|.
TGTGCCAGCAGCCGGCCCGAGCAATACGAGCAGTACTTC
CASSRPEQYEQYF
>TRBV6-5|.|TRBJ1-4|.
TGTGCCAGCGAGCGCGGGGGGCGTAATGAAAAACTGTTTTTT
CASERGGRNEKLFF
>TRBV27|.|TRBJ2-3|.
TGTGCCAGCAGTTTATCCGGTCAAGAGGTTAGCACAGATACGCAGTATTTT
CASSLSGQEVSTDTQYF
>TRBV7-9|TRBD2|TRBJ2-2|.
TGTGCCAGCATCTTACTAGCGGGGCCTGCCGGGGAGCTGTTTTTT
CASILLAGPAGELFF
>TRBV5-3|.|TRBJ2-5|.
TGTGCCAGAAGCCACCCGGATTACTTC
CARSHPDYF
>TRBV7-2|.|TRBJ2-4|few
TGTGCCAGCAGCTCCGAGGGGGGACTAGCCAAAAACATTCAGTACTTC
CASSSEGGLAKNIQYF
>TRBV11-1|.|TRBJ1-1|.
TGTGCCAGCAGCCCCAATATGAACACTGAAGCTTTCTTT
CASSPNMNTEAFF
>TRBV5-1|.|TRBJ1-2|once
TGCGCCAGCAGCTTGGAAGGGTACGGCTACACCTTC
CASSLEGYGYTF
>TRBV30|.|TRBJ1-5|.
TGTGCCTGGAGTGAGGCGGGGCGGGGCAATCAGCCCCAGCATTTT
CAWSEAGRGNQPQHF
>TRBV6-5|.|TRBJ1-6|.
TGTGCCAGCAAGCAGGGACCCCAGGATAATTCACCCCTCCACTTT
CASKQGPQDNSPLHF
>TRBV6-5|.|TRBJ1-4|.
TGTGCCAGCCGCCGGACTGTCGGTAATGAAAAACTGTTTTTT
CASRRTVGNEKLFF
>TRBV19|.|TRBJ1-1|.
TGTGCCAGTAGTATGGGTTGGGGCACTGAAGCTTTCTTT
CASSMGWGTEAFF
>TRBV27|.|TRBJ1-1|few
TGTGCCAGCAGTTTCCTCGAGGGGGAAGCTTTCTTT
CASSFLEGEAFF
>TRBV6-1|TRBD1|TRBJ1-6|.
TGTGCCGCCCGGGACAGGGACAATTCACCCCTCCACTTT
CAARDRDNSPLHF
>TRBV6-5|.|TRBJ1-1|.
TGTGCCAGCCAAGAAGCTTTCTCGGACACTGAAGCTTTCTTT
CASQEAFSDTEAFF
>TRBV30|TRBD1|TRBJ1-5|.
TGTGCCTGGAATCGAGGGGGCGGCAATCAGCCCCAGCATTTT
CAWNRGGGNQPQHF
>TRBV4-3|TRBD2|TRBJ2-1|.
TGCGCCAGCAGCCAAGAAAGTTTAGTACTAGCGGGAGGACCGAGCTCCTACAATGAGCAGTTCTTC
CASSQESLVLAGGPSSYNEQFF
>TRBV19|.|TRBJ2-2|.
TGTGCCAGTAGTATTCTGGAGACAGGGAACACCGGGGAGCTGTTTTTT
CASSILETGNTGELFF
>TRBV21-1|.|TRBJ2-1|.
TGTGCCAGCAGCAAATCCGGACATAGCTCCTACAATGAGCAGTTCTTC
CASSKSGHSSYNEQFF
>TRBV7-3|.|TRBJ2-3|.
TGTGCCAGCAGCTTCCACTCTAGCGGCACAGATACGCAGTATTTT
CASSFHSSGTDTQYF
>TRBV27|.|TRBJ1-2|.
TGTGCCAGCAGTTTATACCCATCGAGGGGCTACACCTTC
CASSLYPSRGYTF
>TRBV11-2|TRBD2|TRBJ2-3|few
TGTGCCAGCAGCCTCGATAGCGGGAGCACAGATACGCAGTATTTT
CASSLDSGSTDTQYF
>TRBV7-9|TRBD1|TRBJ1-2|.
TGTGCCAGCAGCCCGGACAGGGGTCCCTATGGCTACACCTTC
CASSPDRGPYGYTF